Listed below are T cell receptor beta chains from one sample, sequenced in a study of cytomegalovirus exposure and HLA in healthy donors. The data were produced by immunoSEQ multiplex PCR, yet TCRdb's version contains in-frame clones alone and is incomplete. Among some 140,000 clones, 80% were seen once, and the ten largest hold around 6%. Specimen: PBMCs. The receptors here all came from a woman between 40 and 55 years old in good health and CMV-seropositive. Each CDR3 is given with its conserved first and last residue. The order of the fields is J gene, clone size, D gene, V gene, CDR3 protein, CDR3 DNA. The D gene is left open where the match is weak. A row's size may be missing; if present it is once, few, many or a size class.

TRBJ2-1,.,.,TRBV7-9,CASSNTDNNEQFF,TGTGCCAGCAGCAATACAGACAACAATGAGCAGTTCTTC
TRBJ2-5,few,TRBD2,TRBV6-1,CASSSHNSGWETQYF,TGTGCCAGCAGTAGCCATAATAGCGGGTGGGAGACCCAGTACTTC
TRBJ2-3,.,TRBD1,TRBV5-1,CASSNSGTGGRTDTQYF,TGCGCCAGCAGCAACTCCGGGACAGGGGGCCGCACAGATACGCAGTATTTT
TRBJ2-3,.,TRBD1,TRBV5-1,CASILQGTDTQYF,TGCGCCAGCATTTTACAGGGGACAGATACGCAGTATTTT
TRBJ2-2,few,TRBD1,TRBV11-2,CASSYRGLSTGELFF,TGTGCCAGCAGCTACAGGGGATTGAGCACCGGGGAGCTGTTTTTT
TRBJ1-2,.,TRBD1,TRBV9,CASSPQGTGNYGYTF,TGTGCCAGCAGCCCACAGGGGACAGGGAACTATGGCTACACCTTC
TRBJ2-5,.,.,TRBV5-1,CASSLSPQETQYF,TGCGCCAGCAGCCTTAGTCCCCAAGAGACCCAGTACTTC
TRBJ2-1,few,TRBD2,TRBV9,CASSPGLADNEQFF,TGTGCCAGCAGCCCGGGACTAGCGGACAATGAGCAGTTCTTC
TRBJ2-3,.,.,TRBV11-2,CASSFVRARRDTQYF,TGTGCCAGCAGCTTCGTCAGGGCCCGGCGGGATACGCAGTATTTT
TRBJ1-4,.,.,TRBV30,CAWSVGGRTNEKLFF,TGTGCCTGGAGCGTCGGGGGGAGAACTAATGAAAAACTGTTTTTT
TRBJ2-1,.,.,TRBV7-3,CASSYSRNYNEQFF,TGTGCCAGCAGCTACTCGCGGAACTACAATGAGCAGTTCTTC
TRBJ1-1,.,.,TRBV2,CASSRGQMNTEAFF,TGTGCCAGCAGCCGAGGACAGATGAACACTGAAGCTTTCTTT
TRBJ1-2,.,TRBD1,TRBV9,CASSLRTGGHGYTF,TGTGCCAGCAGCCTTCGGACAGGGGGACATGGCTACACCTTC
TRBJ1-2,few,.,TRBV29-1,CSAQPGLSPNYGYTF,TGCAGCGCTCAACCAGGACTCAGTCCTAACTATGGCTACACCTTC
TRBJ1-4,.,TRBD1,TRBV7-9,CASSLGWDRDEKLFF,TGTGCCAGCAGCTTAGGTTGGGACAGGGATGAAAAACTGTTTTTT
TRBJ2-1,few,.,TRBV5-4,CASRLAFDLTDEQFF,TGTGCCAGCAGGCTGGCGTTCGACTTAACGGATGAGCAGTTCTTC
TRBJ1-2,.,TRBD1,TRBV29-1,CSVERTGRYGYTF,TGCAGCGTTGAACGGACAGGGCGCTATGGCTACACCTTC
TRBJ2-1,.,TRBD1,TRBV5-1,CASSLTGGIHEQFF,TGCGCCAGCAGCTTGACAGGGGGGATCCATGAGCAGTTCTTC
TRBJ1-5,few,.,TRBV5-5,CASRVHPANQPQHF,TGTGCCAGCAGGGTACATCCTGCAAATCAGCCCCAGCATTTT
TRBJ2-7,medium-sized,TRBD2,TRBV27,CASSLSAGDYEQYF,TGTGCCAGCAGTTTATCAGCGGGAGATTACGAGCAGTACTTC
TRBJ2-3,.,TRBD2,TRBV5-1,CASSPLAGGPTDTQYF,TGCGCCAGCAGCCCGTTAGCGGGAGGCCCCACAGATACGCAGTATTTT
TRBJ1-1,.,TRBD1,TRBV6-5,CASRRDSQKNTEAFF,TGTGCCAGCAGAAGGGACAGCCAAAAGAACACTGAAGCTTTCTTT
TRBJ2-1,.,TRBD2,TRBV18,CASSPLLAGGPDEQFF,TGTGCCAGCTCACCGTTGCTAGCGGGAGGGCCGGATGAGCAGTTCTTC
TRBJ2-3,.,TRBD2,TRBV18,CASSPMTSGFSTDTQYF,TGTGCCAGCTCACCAATGACTAGCGGTTTTAGCACAGATACGCAGTATTTT
TRBJ2-1,.,TRBD2,TRBV29-1,CSVGRLGGRGDNEQFF,TGCAGCGTTGGGCGTTTGGGCGGGAGGGGGGATAATGAGCAGTTCTTC
TRBJ1-2,.,.,TRBV7-9,CASSTQSVTNYGYTF,TGTGCCAGCAGCACCCAAAGCGTTACTAACTATGGCTACACCTTC
TRBJ1-5,.,.,TRBV27,CASSNRDGNQPQHF,TGTGCCAGCAGTAACAGGGATGGCAATCAGCCCCAGCATTTT
TRBJ2-2,.,TRBD1,TRBV29-1,CSVRQGIGELFF,TGCAGCGTCCGACAGGGTATCGGGGAGCTGTTTTTT
TRBJ2-4,.,.,TRBV18,CASSSRIQGQTLAKNIQYF,TGTGCCAGCTCCTCACGAATACAGGGACAAACCTTAGCCAAAAACATTCAGTACTTC
TRBJ1-5,few,.,TRBV19,CASLVRFSNQPQHF,TGTGCCAGTTTGGTGAGGTTTAGCAATCAGCCCCAGCATTTT
TRBJ2-1,.,TRBD1,TRBV5-5,CASSGRGQGANNEQFF,TGTGCCAGCAGCGGGAGGGGACAGGGCGCTAACAATGAGCAGTTCTTC
TRBJ2-5,.,TRBD2,TRBV14,CASSQMGLAGGPRETQYF,TGTGCCAGCAGCCAAATGGGACTAGCGGGAGGGCCTCGAGAGACCCAGTACTTC
TRBJ2-3,.,TRBD2,TRBV5-1,CASSLESGRADTQYF,TGCGCCAGCAGCTTGGAAAGCGGGAGAGCAGATACGCAGTATTTT
TRBJ1-5,.,TRBD1,TRBV10-3,CAISESDRGGDNQPQHF,TGTGCCATCAGTGAGTCGGACAGGGGCGGCGATAATCAGCCCCAGCATTTT
TRBJ1-2,.,.,TRBV19,CASSNWTAYYGYTF,TGTGCCAGTAGTAACTGGACAGCGTACTATGGCTACACCTTC
TRBJ2-7,.,TRBD1,TRBV27,CASRPGQGLSYEQYF,TGTGCCAGCAGACCAGGACAGGGACTCTCCTACGAGCAGTACTTC
TRBJ2-1,.,TRBD2,TRBV25-1,CASSEYGTSGNNEQFF,TGTGCCAGCAGTGAATACGGGACTAGCGGAAACAATGAGCAGTTCTTC
TRBJ2-3,.,.,TRBV6-1,CASSLRGGSTDTQYF,TGTGCCAGCAGCCTCCGAGGGGGTAGCACAGATACGCAGTATTTT
TRBJ2-7,.,.,TRBV6-1,CASSEAGRMFSYEQYF,TGTGCCAGCAGTGAAGCGGGGAGGATGTTCTCCTACGAGCAGTACTTC
TRBJ2-7,.,.,TRBV30,CACSSGSSYEQYF,TGTGCCTGCAGCTCAGGGTCCTCCTACGAGCAGTACTTC
TRBJ2-7,.,.,TRBV28,CASSSSFYEQYF,TGTGCCAGCAGTTCCTCCTTTTACGAGCAGTACTTC
TRBJ2-7,.,TRBD2,TRBV19,CASSIGEGPRAF,TGTGCCAGTAGTATCGGGGAGGGGCCCCGGGCGTTC
TRBJ2-1,.,TRBD2,TRBV5-4,CASSLGGGPNEQFF,TGTGCCAGCAGCCTCGGGGGAGGGCCCAATGAGCAGTTCTTC
TRBJ1-1,.,.,TRBV29-1,CSVEHTLNTEAFF,TGCAGCGTGGAACATACTCTGAACACTGAAGCTTTCTTT
TRBJ2-2,.,TRBD2,TRBV5-4,CASSLPKPGLATNTGELFF,TGTGCCAGCAGCTTGCCCAAACCGGGACTAGCGACAAACACCGGGGAGCTGTTTTTT
TRBJ2-1,.,.,TRBV7-3,CASSFTYNEQFF,TGTGCCAGCAGCTTCACCTACAATGAGCAGTTCTTC
TRBJ2-7,.,TRBD2,TRBV11-2,CASRTHSGRPWEQYF,TGTGCCAGCCGAACCCATAGCGGGAGGCCCTGGGAGCAGTACTTC
TRBJ2-4,.,TRBD1,TRBV5-1,CASSLAGDSLAKNIQYF,TGCGCCAGCAGCTTGGCCGGGGACAGCCTAGCCAAAAACATTCAGTACTTC